This note documents a single TCR beta chain sequence. Its antigen is undetermined. The sample belongs to a study of cytomegalovirus exposure and HLA in healthy donors. Findings and caveats of the study: Highest at DRB1 and lowest at HLA-C, TCR association rates differed among HLA loci in a later analysis. Segments of the TCR beta V type were, in most cases, productive about 87% or about 30% of the time in an earlier analysis. Researchers reported in a later analysis that a missense DCLRE1C variant was tied to TCR beta V- and J-gene trimming. In the analysis, some V segments, TRBV6-2 and TRBV6-3 included, were excluded as indistinguishable.

13 Jbeta primers and 60 Vbeta primers were used for the PCR. The data were produced by immunoSEQ multiplex PCR, yet TCRdb's version contains in-frame clones alone and is incomplete. The data show about 140,000 clones, roughly 81% seen once. This CDR3 region has 20 residues. Trimming removed 1 base from V and 2 bases from J; junction bases left unmatched: 16. Per germline, CDR1 SGDLS and CDR2 YYNGEE. Specimen: PBMCs. This clonotype was obtained from a female donor in good health and CMV-seronegative. V usage is TRBV9 and J usage is TRBJ1-2, with 11 bases lining up with TRBD1. In DNA form, the CDR3 reads TGTGCCAGCAGCGTATCGGATATACTCGGACAGGGGGCCCAAAACTATGGCTACACCTTC. Translated, it gives CASSVSDILGQGAQNYGYTF.